Listed below are T cell receptor beta chains from one sample, sequenced in a study of lymphopenia after photon versus proton radiotherapy. The data were produced by immunoSEQ multiplex PCR, yet TCRdb's version contains in-frame clones alone and is incomplete. The sample shows some 30,000 clones, over 85% of them seen only once. Material: peripheral blood, obtained from a patient treated with photon-based radiotherapy. Receptors originate from a woman between 45 and 65 years old with cholangiocarcinoma. The CDR3 runs from the conserved cysteine through the conserved F or W. Each record gives: V gene, clone size, J gene, CDR3 length, D gene, CDR3 protein, CDR3 DNA. D genes are given only for firm matches. Expanded clones get a size class; other rows say once, few or many, or leave the size out.

V gene: TRBV6-4
clone size: .
J gene: TRBJ1-5
CDR3 length: 14
D gene: TRBD1
CDR3 protein: CASSRDSHNQPQHF
CDR3 DNA: TGTGCCAGCAGTAGGGACAGTCACAATCAGCCCCAGCATTTT

V gene: TRBV18
clone size: .
J gene: TRBJ2-3
CDR3 length: 16
D gene: .
CDR3 protein: CASSPRQEGGTDTQYF
CDR3 DNA: TGTGCCAGCTCACCTCGGCAGGAAGGGGGCACAGATACGCAGTATTTT

V gene: TRBV5-1
clone size: .
J gene: TRBJ1-4
CDR3 length: 15
D gene: TRBD1
CDR3 protein: CASSLTGAGSEKLFF
CDR3 DNA: TGCGCCAGCAGCTTGACAGGGGCTGGGAGTGAAAAACTGTTTTTT

V gene: TRBV10-3
clone size: .
J gene: TRBJ1-5
CDR3 length: 14
D gene: .
CDR3 protein: CAISDGYSNQPQHF
CDR3 DNA: TGTGCCATCAGTGACGGATATAGCAATCAGCCCCAGCATTTT

V gene: TRBV25-1
clone size: .
J gene: TRBJ1-2
CDR3 length: 18
D gene: TRBD1
CDR3 protein: CASSGFSGTGDANYGYTF
CDR3 DNA: TGTGCCAGCAGTGGATTTTCCGGGACAGGGGACGCTAACTATGGCTACACCTTC

V gene: TRBV28
clone size: .
J gene: TRBJ1-5
CDR3 length: 17
D gene: TRBD1
CDR3 protein: CASSLRQGGHSNQPQHF
CDR3 DNA: TGTGCCAGCAGTTTGCGACAGGGGGGCCATAGCAATCAGCCCCAGCATTTT

V gene: TRBV12-5
clone size: .
J gene: TRBJ1-2
CDR3 length: 13
D gene: .
CDR3 protein: CASGRQEHYGYTF
CDR3 DNA: TGTGCTAGTGGTAGGCAGGAGCACTATGGCTACACCTTC

V gene: TRBV5-6
clone size: .
J gene: TRBJ2-7
CDR3 length: 16
D gene: .
CDR3 protein: CASSLGAGNRKDEQYF
CDR3 DNA: TGTGCCAGCAGCTTGGGGGCAGGGAATAGGAAGGACGAGCAGTACTTC

V gene: TRBV7-9
clone size: few
J gene: TRBJ1-6
CDR3 length: 15
D gene: .
CDR3 protein: CASTPGPGPDSPLHF
CDR3 DNA: TGTGCCAGCACCCCGGGCCCCGGACCCGATTCACCCCTCCACTTT

V gene: TRBV18
clone size: .
J gene: TRBJ2-3
CDR3 length: 16
D gene: .
CDR3 protein: CASSPVILVRADTQYF
CDR3 DNA: TGTGCCAGCTCACCAGTGATCCTAGTTAGGGCAGATACGCAGTATTTT

V gene: TRBV7-6
clone size: .
J gene: TRBJ2-7
CDR3 length: 14
D gene: TRBD1
CDR3 protein: CASSSGTGDYEQYF
CDR3 DNA: TGTGCCAGCAGTTCCGGGACAGGGGACTACGAGCAGTACTTC

V gene: TRBV9
clone size: .
J gene: TRBJ2-1
CDR3 length: 13
D gene: .
CDR3 protein: CASRAGANNEQFF
CDR3 DNA: TGTGCCAGCAGGGCGGGGGCCAACAATGAGCAGTTCTTC

V gene: TRBV25-1
clone size: .
J gene: TRBJ2-1
CDR3 length: 14
D gene: .
CDR3 protein: CASNKGSSYNEQFF
CDR3 DNA: TGTGCCAGTAATAAGGGGAGCTCCTACAATGAGCAGTTCTTC

V gene: TRBV25-1
clone size: .
J gene: TRBJ2-3
CDR3 length: 15
D gene: .
CDR3 protein: CASSSAGAVTDTQYF
CDR3 DNA: TGTGCCAGCAGTAGTGCGGGGGCGGTCACAGATACGCAGTATTTT

V gene: TRBV11-2
clone size: few
J gene: TRBJ2-1
CDR3 length: 18
D gene: TRBD2
CDR3 protein: CASSPRGLAGGLGIEQFF
CDR3 DNA: TGTGCCAGCAGCCCCCGGGGACTAGCGGGGGGCCTCGGGATAGAGCAGTTCTTC

V gene: TRBV29-1
clone size: .
J gene: TRBJ2-1
CDR3 length: 13
D gene: TRBD1
CDR3 protein: CSGRGQGANEQFF
CDR3 DNA: TGCAGCGGGCGGGGACAGGGGGCGAATGAGCAGTTCTTC

V gene: TRBV5-1
clone size: once
J gene: TRBJ2-3
CDR3 length: 15
D gene: .
CDR3 protein: CASSWPGRSTDTQYF
CDR3 DNA: TGCGCCAGCAGCTGGCCGGGACGGAGCACAGATACGCAGTATTTT

V gene: TRBV7-6
clone size: .
J gene: TRBJ2-7
CDR3 length: 14
D gene: .
CDR3 protein: CASSLDGQGHEQYF
CDR3 DNA: TGTGCCAGCAGCTTAGACGGGCAGGGCCACGAGCAGTACTTC

V gene: TRBV5-1
clone size: .
J gene: TRBJ2-7
CDR3 length: 16
D gene: .
CDR3 protein: CASSWGGWVAPGEQYF
CDR3 DNA: TGCGCCAGCAGCTGGGGCGGGTGGGTTGCCCCGGGCGAGCAGTACTTC

V gene: TRBV5-4
clone size: .
J gene: TRBJ1-4
CDR3 length: 17
D gene: TRBD1
CDR3 protein: CASSLATGVGTNEKLFF
CDR3 DNA: TGTGCCAGCAGCTTGGCCACAGGGGTTGGAACTAATGAAAAACTGTTTTTT

V gene: TRBV27
clone size: .
J gene: TRBJ1-2
CDR3 length: 16
D gene: TRBD1
CDR3 protein: CASSPRTGLNKSGYTF
CDR3 DNA: TGTGCCAGCAGTCCACGGACAGGTCTAAATAAAAGTGGCTACACCTTC

V gene: TRBV9
clone size: .
J gene: TRBJ2-5
CDR3 length: 15
D gene: .
CDR3 protein: CASSSRDGDRETQYF
CDR3 DNA: TGTGCCAGCAGCTCGAGGGACGGCGACCGGGAGACCCAGTACTTC

V gene: TRBV5-4
clone size: .
J gene: TRBJ2-7
CDR3 length: 13
D gene: .
CDR3 protein: CASSPGRAAEQYF
CDR3 DNA: TGTGCCAGCAGCCCGGGACGGGCAGCCGAGCAGTACTTC

V gene: TRBV10-3
clone size: .
J gene: TRBJ2-3
CDR3 length: 17
D gene: TRBD2
CDR3 protein: CAISPGLAGGSTDTQYF
CDR3 DNA: TGTGCCATCAGTCCCGGACTAGCGGGGGGGTCAACGGATACGCAGTATTTT

V gene: TRBV6-5
clone size: .
J gene: TRBJ2-2
CDR3 length: 16
D gene: .
CDR3 protein: CASSSMTLGNTGELFF
CDR3 DNA: TGTGCCAGCAGTTCCATGACCTTGGGGAACACCGGGGAGCTGTTTTTT

V gene: TRBV30
clone size: .
J gene: TRBJ1-4
CDR3 length: 13
D gene: .
CDR3 protein: CAWRGSLNEKLFF
CDR3 DNA: TGTGCCTGGAGAGGCAGTCTCAATGAAAAACTGTTTTTT

V gene: TRBV5-1
clone size: .
J gene: TRBJ1-2
CDR3 length: 14
D gene: TRBD1
CDR3 protein: CASSSPGQAGSYTF
CDR3 DNA: TGCGCCAGCAGCTCTCCGGGACAGGCAGGAAGCTACACCTTC

V gene: TRBV19
clone size: .
J gene: TRBJ2-6
CDR3 length: 17
D gene: TRBD1
CDR3 protein: CASSIAQGVAGANVLTF
CDR3 DNA: TGTGCCAGTAGTATAGCACAGGGGGTCGCTGGGGCCAACGTCCTGACTTTC

V gene: TRBV4-3
clone size: .
J gene: TRBJ2-3
CDR3 length: 15
D gene: TRBD2
CDR3 protein: CASSQERGGADTQYF
CDR3 DNA: TGCGCCAGCAGCCAAGAACGGGGGGGGGCAGATACGCAGTATTTT

V gene: TRBV5-4
clone size: .
J gene: TRBJ2-7
CDR3 length: 15
D gene: .
CDR3 protein: CASSFGGGHSYEQYF
CDR3 DNA: TGTGCCAGCAGCTTTGGCGGGGGACACTCCTACGAGCAGTACTTC

V gene: TRBV10-3
clone size: .
J gene: TRBJ2-1
CDR3 length: 13
D gene: TRBD1
CDR3 protein: CASDRGGRDEQFF
CDR3 DNA: TGTGCCAGCGACAGGGGCGGGCGGGATGAGCAGTTCTTC

V gene: TRBV6-5
clone size: once
J gene: TRBJ1-2
CDR3 length: 15
D gene: TRBD1
CDR3 protein: CASSGTGGRGYGYTF
CDR3 DNA: TGTGCCAGCAGTGGGACAGGGGGCCGAGGCTATGGCTACACCTTC

V gene: TRBV19
clone size: .
J gene: TRBJ1-2
CDR3 length: 13
D gene: .
CDR3 protein: CASALEGNYGYTF
CDR3 DNA: TGTGCCAGTGCGTTGGAGGGAAACTATGGCTACACCTTC

V gene: TRBV6-6
clone size: .
J gene: TRBJ2-3
CDR3 length: 15
D gene: TRBD1
CDR3 protein: CASSRAGTGTDTQYF
CDR3 DNA: TGTGCCAGCAGTCGAGCCGGGACAGGCACCGATACGCAGTATTTT

V gene: TRBV6-5
clone size: .
J gene: TRBJ1-5
CDR3 length: 15
D gene: .
CDR3 protein: CASSHGAPPGQPQHF
CDR3 DNA: TGTGCCAGCAGCCACGGGGCACCCCCGGGGCAGCCCCAGCATTTT

V gene: TRBV27
clone size: large
J gene: TRBJ1-2
CDR3 length: 13
D gene: .
CDR3 protein: CASALRENYGYTF
CDR3 DNA: TGTGCCAGCGCCCTCAGGGAGAACTATGGCTACACCTTC

V gene: TRBV7-9
clone size: .
J gene: TRBJ1-2
CDR3 length: 14
D gene: .
CDR3 protein: CASSLEEADYGYTF
CDR3 DNA: TGTGCCAGCAGCTTAGAGGAGGCAGACTATGGCTACACCTTC

V gene: TRBV11-2
clone size: .
J gene: TRBJ2-5
CDR3 length: 12
D gene: .
CDR3 protein: CASSSTRETQYF
CDR3 DNA: TGTGCCAGCAGCTCTACAAGAGAGACCCAGTACTTC

V gene: TRBV5-1
clone size: .
J gene: TRBJ1-2
CDR3 length: 14
D gene: .
CDR3 protein: CASSLVGMNYGYTF
CDR3 DNA: TGCGCCAGCAGCTTGGTGGGGATGAACTATGGCTACACCTTC

V gene: TRBV5-4
clone size: .
J gene: TRBJ2-3
CDR3 length: 16
D gene: TRBD2
CDR3 protein: CASSLELAGGTDTQYF
CDR3 DNA: TGTGCCAGCAGCTTAGAACTAGCGGGGGGCACAGATACGCAGTATTTT

V gene: TRBV4-3
clone size: .
J gene: TRBJ1-4
CDR3 length: 15
D gene: TRBD1
CDR3 protein: CASRRGQRADEKLFF
CDR3 DNA: TGCGCCAGCCGCCGGGGACAGCGAGCGGATGAAAAACTGTTTTTT

V gene: TRBV7-8
clone size: .
J gene: TRBJ1-1
CDR3 length: 14
D gene: .
CDR3 protein: CASSLRDWGTEAFF
CDR3 DNA: TGTGCCAGCAGCCTCAGGGATTGGGGCACTGAAGCTTTCTTT

V gene: TRBV4-1
clone size: .
J gene: TRBJ2-2
CDR3 length: 15
D gene: .
CDR3 protein: CASSSNLVGAGELFF
CDR3 DNA: TGCGCCAGCAGCTCCAACCTAGTGGGGGCCGGGGAGCTGTTTTTT

V gene: TRBV2
clone size: .
J gene: TRBJ2-5
CDR3 length: 10
D gene: .
CDR3 protein: CASVRETQYF
CDR3 DNA: TGTGCCAGCGTCCGGGAGACCCAGTACTTC

V gene: TRBV7-9
clone size: .
J gene: TRBJ1-2
CDR3 length: 13
D gene: TRBD1
CDR3 protein: CASLPDRDYGYTF
CDR3 DNA: TGTGCCAGCCTGCCGGACAGGGACTATGGCTACACCTTC

V gene: TRBV27
clone size: .
J gene: TRBJ1-5
CDR3 length: 14
D gene: .
CDR3 protein: CASSRLNSNQPQHF
CDR3 DNA: TGTGCCAGCAGCCGACTAAATAGCAATCAGCCCCAGCATTTT